This TCR beta chain was sequenced during a study of CD8+ T cells in alopecia areata (dated by TCRdb to between 2018 and 2020). Looking at the study overall: Treated patients were enrolled in an open-label pilot trial of oral tofacitinib at 5 to 10 mg twice daily for moderate-to-severe alopecia areata. On the human side, TCRbeta sequencing was run on scalp tissue and on sorted CD4+ and CD8+ peripheral blood T cells from healthy controls and from alopecia areata patients with either patchy or totalis/universalis disease. The study used high-throughput TCRbeta sequencing to examine T cell clonal expansion in alopecia areata, in both the C3H/HeJ mouse model and human patients. Amplification of TCRbeta CDR3 regions was done by immunoSEQ multiplex PCR using 35 Vbeta forward primers and 13 Jbeta reverse primers. Tofacitinib was administered for 6 to 18 months, and 6 months of follow-up off drug were then conducted to assess delayed response and recurrence. Scalp clonality was compared among normal scalp (n=4), patchy alopecia areata scalp (n=8), and alopecia totalis/universalis scalp (n=8). Patients on tofacitinib were biopsied at baseline and after 4 and 24 weeks of treatment, and several of the patients also had a later scalp biopsy. RNA was extracted with the PAXgene miRNA kit for fixed scalp, the miRNeasy kit for PBMCs, and the RNeasy kit for mouse skin. General conclusions and limits of the study: Shared TCR sequences between patients were less evident than in mice, which may be partly attributable to HLA diversity in the patient population. Resident alphabeta T cells in normal human skin are also sequenced, complicating scalp TCR repertoire analysis, unlike mouse skin dominated by gammadelta T cells. Lesional scalp, especially in alopecia totalis/universalis, showed higher clonality and more expanded CD8+ clones than normal scalp, suggesting antigenic drive.

Receptors were amplified or captured by the immunoSEQ multiplex PCR assay. RNA was extracted from all samples and reverse transcribed into cDNA as template for TCR sequencing. SuperScript III was used to make first-strand cDNA, primed with a 2:1 mix of oligo-dT and random hexamers. A synthetic immune receptor repertoire was used to gauge amplification bias, and whatever bias remained was removed computationally. Per the original workflow: After raw reads were preprocessed to remove errors, the CDR3 was defined following IMGT conventions as running from the conserved cysteine to phenylalanine. Clonality was computed as 1 minus the Shannon entropy, with the entropy normalized by log2 of the number of productive unique TCRs. CD4 or CD8 identity of scalp clones was inferred by cross-referencing scalp TCRbeta sequences with sorted blood CD4 and CD8 repertoires. This is the immuneACCESS table as TCRdb keeps it, with only in-frame sequences that have V and J called. A part of the clones is gone; compared with another copy, unresolved V genes explain less than half, and the rest is unexplained. V and J calls and clone size are those listed in that table; D and trimming were worked out from the DNA. In this sample the table shows over 85,000 clones, nearly 45% of which occur a single time. Clones ranked in the top ten supply 0.79% of the sample.

Lesional scalp punch biopsies and peripheral blood were obtained from alopecia areata patients. PBMCs were isolated by density centrifugation and stained for CD3, CD4 and CD8, after which CD4+ and CD8+ T cells were sorted on a FACSAria. For this clone: There is no known antigen for this receptor. Per-nucleotide qualities are absent, and no much larger clonotype sits a single base away.

This clonotype was obtained from a human donor with alopecia areata. Sequencing was performed on CD4+ T cells sorted from blood.

CDR3 reads: CSADGGVHEQYF. The nucleotide sequence is TGCAGCGCCGACGGGGGGGTGCACGAGCAGTACTTC. The chain joins TRBV29-1 to TRBJ2-7; TRBD2 agrees with 8 junctional bases. V and J are trimmed by 7 bases and 5 bases, and the gene matches miss 7 bases of the junction. Based on the germline V gene, the CDR1 and CDR2 sequences are SQVTM and ANQGSEA. From cysteine to phenylalanine, the CDR3 is 12 amino acids long. Only CDR3 DNA remains: 36 bases, in frame from the first base.